A single sample gave rise to the 19 T cell receptor beta chains below, sequenced in a study of CD8+ T cells in alopecia areata. After isolation, RNA underwent reverse transcription to generate cDNA as the sequencing template. Sequencing was performed with immunoSEQ multiplex PCR; in TCRdb, only in-frame clones are kept and a portion is missing. Seen here are 100,000 to 150,000 clones, about 47% observed once, and the top ten hold about 17%. Sample: CD8+ T cells sorted from blood, taken at week 0. The receptors shown here come from a human donor with alopecia areata.

The V gene is TRBV23-1, the J gene TRBJ2-3; no definite D call. TRBV23-1 is an open reading frame whose function is uncertain. Trimming left V 0 bases short and J 1 base short, with 8 bases between. The CDR3 consists of 15 residues. This CDR3 is CASSQSKRGTDTQYF. CDR3 DNA sequence: TGCGCCAGCAGTCAATCGAAACGAGGCACAGATACGCAGTATTTT.

This rearrangement joins TRBV11-1 to TRBJ2-2; possibly TRBD2 for D (5 bases). The CDR3 is made up of 15 amino acids. The germline CDR1 and CDR2 sequences are SGHAT and FQDESV (reference sequence). Deletions cut 3 bases from V and 4 bases from J, with 12 bases between. The CDR3 region is CASSFEGSGTGELFF. CDR3 DNA: TGTGCCAGCAGCTTCGAGGGATCGGGCACCGGGGAGCTGTTTTTT. The complete variable domain, with remaining parts taken from reference TRBV11-1 and TRBJ2-2, reads EAEVAQSPRYKITEKSQAVAFWCDPISGHATLYWYRQILGQGPELLVQFQDESVVDDSQLPKDRFSAERLKGVDSTLKIQPAELGDSAMYLCASSFEGSGTGELFFGEGSRLTVL.

V and J are TRBV19 and TRBJ2-1, with TRBD2 identical over 8 bases. This CDR3 has 16 residues. The germline CDR1 and CDR2 sequences are LNHDA and SQIVND (reference sequence). Trimming took 0 bases from V and 8 from J; bases not matched to a gene: 9. DNA of the CDR3: TGTGCCAGTAGTATAGATCGGGTTAGCGGGGTTGATGAGCAGTTCTTC. The encoded protein is CASSIDRVSGVDEQFF.

The chain employs TRBV30 and TRBJ1-6; D possibly corresponds to TRBD1 (5 bases). The CDR3 sequence is 15 residues long. The V and J ends lost 2 bases and 10 bases respectively, with 18 bases between them. Germline CDR1 is GTSNPN and CDR2 is SVGIG (reference sequence). This CDR3 is CAWSPRPGLGSPLHF. Here the CDR3 DNA reads TGTGCCTGGAGTCCCCGACCAGGGTTGGGCTCACCCCTCCACTTT.

This clone is a singleton in its sample. The chain joins TRBV10-2 to TRBJ2-7; D gene ambiguous. The germline gives CDR1 WSHSY, CDR2 SAAADI. The V end lost 4 bases, the J end lost 4 bases, and 5 bases lay between the germline ends. The CDR3 is made up of 11 amino acids. For the CDR3, the DNA is TGCGCCAGCAGTGGTGGGTACGAGCAGTACTTC. Amino acid sequence: CASSGGYEQYF.

The chain combines TRBV6-5 with TRBJ1-1; 7 positions agree with TRBD1. The V segment lost 6 bases and the J segment 3 bases; nucleotides outside the gene matches: 10. The CDR3 consists of 15 residues. The V gene's germline CDR1 is MNHEY and CDR2 SVGAGI. The CDR3 sequence: CASSNYRGPHTEAFF. DNA for the CDR3: TGTGCCAGCAGCAATTATAGGGGGCCGCACACTGAAGCTTTCTTT.

The chain joins TRBV4-3 to TRBJ2-7; TRBD2 agrees at 11 bases. Germline-derived CDR1 and CDR2 are LGHNA and YSLEER. The CDR3 extends over 15 amino acids. V dropped 0 bases and J dropped 3; count of bases not matched to a gene: 1. The CDR3 protein is CASSQETSGVYEQYF. The DNA for the CDR3 is TGCGCCAGCAGCCAAGAGACTAGCGGGGTCTACGAGCAGTACTTC.

This clone has just a few counts. The V and J genes are TRBV5-6 and TRBJ2-3, with D perhaps TRBD1 or TRBD2 (5 bases each). Germline CDR1 is SGHDT and CDR2 is YYEEEE. V lost 4 bases to trimming and J lost 4 bases, with 22 bases between them. The length of the CDR3 is 17 residues. The CDR3 DNA sequence: TGTGCCAGCAGCCCTCCGGAGACCCCGAGGGGCCCAGATACGCAGTATTTT. It encodes CASSPPETPRGPDTQYF.

The genes are TRBV6-5 and TRBJ1-1; tentative D call: TRBD1 (6 bases). V lost 6 bases and J 3 bases, leaving 17 bases between the germline ends. CDR3 length equals 15 residues. CDR1 MNHEY and CDR2 SVGAGI come from the germline V gene. The CDR3 sequence: CASSDLTGGDTEAFF. The CDR3, as DNA: TGTGCCAGCAGCGACCTGACAGGTGGAGACACTGAAGCTTTCTTT.

The chain has TRBV27 and TRBJ1-5, with no clear D. Deletions cut 2 bases from V and 3 bases from J, with 14 bases between. The CDR3 is 16 amino acids. The germline V gene has CDR1 MNHEY and CDR2 SMNVEV (reference sequence). CDR3 region: CASSLVGGAVNQPQHF. The CDR3 bases are TGTGCCAGCAGTTTAGTCGGAGGCGCGGTCAATCAGCCCCAGCATTTT.

This clone was counted only a few times. The chain couples TRBV18 to TRBJ1-1; 11 bases are shared with TRBD1. CDR3 length: 16 residues. The V gene's germline CDR1 is KGHSH and CDR2 LQKENI. With 3 bases clipped from V and 3 bases from J, the junction kept 6 bases outside the gene matches. CDR3 sequence reads: CASSPFSGQGDTEAFF. The CDR3 nucleotides are TGTGCCAGCTCACCCTTCTCGGGACAGGGGGACACTGAAGCTTTCTTT.

This chain uses TRBV2 with TRBJ2-7, with TRBD2 as a possible D gene (5 bases). This CDR3 spans 15 amino acids. The V gene lost 7 bases and the J gene lost 0 bases, with 16 bases spanning the gap. CDR1 SNHLY and CDR2 FYNNEI come from the germline V gene. The CDR3 reads CASISGGSSSYEQYF. In nucleotides, the CDR3 is TGTGCCAGCATCAGCGGCGGCAGCTCCTCCTACGAGCAGTACTTC.

CDR3 nucleotides: TGCGCCAGCAGTCAAAGCCAGACAGTGAGCTCTGGGGCCAACGTCCTGACTTTC. Residues: CASSQSQTVSSGANVLTF. V is TRBV23-1 and J is TRBJ2-6; TRBD1 might be the D (5 bases). TRBV23-1 is an ORF; its function is uncertain. The CDR3 covers 18 residues. The V and J ends lost 2 bases and 0 bases respectively, with 14 bases between them.

The chain has TRBV7-2 and TRBJ2-3; 15 nucleotides agree with TRBD2. Losses at the gene ends were 5 bases for V and 5 bases for J; bases not matched to a gene: 14. Germline CDR1 is SGHTA and CDR2 is FQGNSA. The CDR3 extends over 19 amino acids. The DNA of the CDR3 is TGTGCCAGCAGCCCCGGTTCCGGACTAGCGGGGGGGCCCGTAGATACGCAGTATTTT. Encoded protein: CASSPGSGLAGGPVDTQYF.

Only a few counts were recorded for this clone. The V gene is TRBV29-1, the J gene TRBJ2-7, with D uncertain. The CDR3 runs to 12 residues. V was cut by 4 bases and J by 1 base, with 8 bases left in between. Germline V CDR1 and CDR2: SQVTM, ANQGSEA. The CDR3: CSVGAPSYEQYF. CDR3 in DNA: TGCAGCGTTGGGGCACCATCCTACGAGCAGTACTTC.

The chain is built from TRBV9 and TRBJ2-7; possibly TRBD1 for D (6 bases). The CDR3 loop spans 14 amino acids. Germline loops: CDR1 SGDLS, CDR2 YYNGEE. V lost 0 bases and J 2 bases, leaving 9 bases between the germline ends. CDR3 nucleotides: TGTGCCAGCAGCGTAGAGGGGGACACCTACGAGCAGTACTTC. It yields the protein CASSVEGDTYEQYF.

V usage is TRBV27 and J usage is TRBJ2-5; TRBD1 aligns across 7 bases. The CDR3 extends over 16 amino acids. Trimming cost V 0 bases and J 2 bases; bases outside gene matches: 6. The germline V gene has CDR1 MNHEY and CDR2 SMNVEV (reference sequence). The CDR3 coding sequence is TGTGCCAGCAGTTTATCGAACAGGGGCTTTCAAGAGACCCAGTACTTC. Protein: CASSLSNRGFQETQYF.

This chain joins TRBV5-6 and TRBJ2-7; 8 bases are a match to TRBD1. Germline values: CDR1 SGHDT, CDR2 YYEEEE. Germline trimming cut 2 bases from V and 9 bases from J; bases unmatched to any gene: 10. There are 14 residues in the CDR3. Here the CDR3 reads CASSFGTGFSSQYF. The CDR3 nucleotides are TGTGCCAGCAGCTTCGGGACAGGTTTCTCGTCGCAGTACTTC.

This clone was found a few times. The V call is TRBV5-6, the J call TRBJ2-5; 8 bases fit TRBD1. Germline V gene sequence: CDR1 SGHDT, CDR2 YYEEEE. J lost 4 bases, V lost 3 bases, and 5 bases had no gene match. The CDR3 contains 14 residues. In DNA form, the CDR3 reads TGTGCCAGCAGCTCACAGGGGGGACGAGAGACCCAGTACTTC. Amino acids: CASSSQGGRETQYF.